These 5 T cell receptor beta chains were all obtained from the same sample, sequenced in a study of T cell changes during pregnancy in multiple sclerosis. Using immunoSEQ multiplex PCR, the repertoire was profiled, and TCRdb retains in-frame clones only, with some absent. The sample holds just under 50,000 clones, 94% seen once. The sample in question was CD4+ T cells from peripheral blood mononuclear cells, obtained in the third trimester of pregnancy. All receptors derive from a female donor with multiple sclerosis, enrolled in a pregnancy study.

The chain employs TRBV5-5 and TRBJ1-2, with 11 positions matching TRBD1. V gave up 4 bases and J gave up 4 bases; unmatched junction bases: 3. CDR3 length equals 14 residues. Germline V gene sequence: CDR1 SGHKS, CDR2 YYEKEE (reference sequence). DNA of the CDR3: TGTGCCAGCAGCCCCGGGACAGGGGGCTATGGCTACACCTTC. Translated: CASSPGTGGYGYTF. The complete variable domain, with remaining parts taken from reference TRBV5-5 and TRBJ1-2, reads DAGVTQSPTHLIKTRGQQVTLRCSPISGHKSVSWYQQVLGQGPQFIFQYYEKEERGRGNFPDRFSARQFPNYSSELNVNALLLGDSALYLCASSPGTGGYGYTFGSGTRLTVV.

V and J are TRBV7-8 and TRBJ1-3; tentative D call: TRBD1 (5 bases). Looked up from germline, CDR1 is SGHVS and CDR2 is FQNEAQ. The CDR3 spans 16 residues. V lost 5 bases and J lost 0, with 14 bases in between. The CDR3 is CASSRQRRNSGNTIYF. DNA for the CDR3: TGTGCCAGCAGCCGACAGCGAAGGAACTCTGGAAACACCATATATTTT.

This CDR3 reads CASSEIGTAYEQFF. CDR3 nucleotides: TGTGCCAGCAGTGAAATTGGGACAGCTTATGAGCAGTTCTTC. The rearrangement uses TRBV25-1 and TRBJ2-1; 7 nucleotides align to TRBD1. This CDR3 is built from 14 residues. With 2 bases clipped from V and 8 bases from J, the junction kept 6 bases outside the gene matches. Germline V gives CDR1 MGHDK, CDR2 SYGVNS.

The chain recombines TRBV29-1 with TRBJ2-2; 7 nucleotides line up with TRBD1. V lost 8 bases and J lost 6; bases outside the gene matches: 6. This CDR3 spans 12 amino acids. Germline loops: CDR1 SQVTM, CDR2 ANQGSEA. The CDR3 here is CSSGTVSGELFF. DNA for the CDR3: TGCAGCTCCGGGACAGTGTCCGGGGAGCTGTTTTTT.

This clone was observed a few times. The CDR3 region is CASRLTWDRVGSPLHF. The CDR3 DNA reads as TGTGCCAGCAGACTAACTTGGGACAGGGTTGGTTCACCCCTCCACTTT. The V and J genes are TRBV27 and TRBJ1-6, with TRBD1 matching 9 bases. CDR3 length: 16 residues. V shed 6 bases, J shed 9 bases, and the junction held 12 bases outside the gene matches. Looked up from germline, CDR1 is MNHEY and CDR2 is SMNVEV (reference sequence).